This T cell receptor beta chain emerged from a study of shared clonotypes between healthy human individuals. Trimming stripped 0 bases from V and 1 base from J, with 10 bases between. Per germline, CDR1 SGHRS and CDR2 YFSETQ. This CDR3 is built from 15 residues. Assay used: immunoSEQ multiplex PCR; TCRdb lists only in-frame clones, some missing. The profile shows just over 2,000,000 clones, 90% to 95% of them singletons. This sequence originates from a man younger than 30 in good health. The V gene is TRBV5-1, the J gene TRBJ1-1, with D unclear. Sequences were obtained from naive CD4+ T cells sorted from blood. Sample subset: CD45RA+ positively selected. CDR3 DNA sequence: TGCGCCAGCAGCTTGGAAGGGTCAGGGAACACTGAAGCTTTCTTT. Its protein is CASSLEGSGNTEAFF. The full variable domain, completed using reference TRBV5-1 and TRBJ1-1, is KAGVTQTPRYLIKTRGQQVTLSCSPISGHRSVSWYQQTPGQGLQFLFEYFSETQRNKGNFPGRFSGRQFSNSRSEMNVSTLELGDSALYLCASSLEGSGNTEAFFGQGTRLTVV.